This T cell receptor beta chain was identified during a study of blood T cell repertoires in COVID-19. Germline CDR1 reads SNHLY; CDR2 reads FYNNEI. V gave up 6 bases and J gave up 0 bases, with 12 bases separating them. CDR3 length equals 15 residues. TCRdb's table, derived via immunoSEQ multiplex PCR, lists solely in-frame clones and lacks some. The sample records about 120,000 clones, 70% to 90% being singletons. The sequence came from a man aged 40-50 years with acute or convalescent COVID-19. The sequencing input was peripheral blood. J is TRBJ1-5 and V is TRBV2, with D possibly matching TRBD1 (6 bases). The CDR3, as DNA: TGTGCCAGCAGGGCAGGGGTTGGTAGCAATCAGCCCCAGCATTTT. This codes for CASRAGVGSNQPQHF. The variable domain in full, with the rest retrieved from reference TRBV2 and TRBJ1-5, is EPEVTQTPSHQVTQMGQEVILRCVPISNHLYFYWYRQILGQKVEFLVSFYNNEISEKSEIFDDQFSVERPDGSNFTLKIRSTKLEDSAMYFCASRAGVGSNQPQHFGDGTRLSIL.